The 32 T cell receptor beta chains listed next were all sequenced from one sample in a study of cytomegalovirus exposure and HLA in healthy donors. The PCR had 60 Vbeta and 13 Jbeta primers. Using immunoSEQ multiplex PCR, the repertoire was profiled, and TCRdb retains in-frame clones only, with some absent. The table records over 120,000 clones, over 80% of them present only once. What was sequenced was PBMCs. The receptors were gathered from a woman in her 30s in good health and CMV-seronegative.

The chain uses TRBV7-9 and TRBJ1-4, with D tentatively TRBD1 (5 bases). There are 15 residues in the CDR3. The ends were cut back, 4 bases at V and 2 bases at J, with 11 bases in the middle. Germline CDR1 is SEHNR and CDR2 is FQNEAQ (reference sequence). DNA of the CDR3: TGTGCCAGCAGCTCCGGTGGGGGGACTAATGAAAAACTGTTTTTT. It yields the protein CASSSGGGTNEKLFF.

This clone was found a few times. The V and J genes are TRBV4-3 and TRBJ1-2; tentatively, D is TRBD1 (5 bases). Trimming stripped 4 bases from V and 6 bases from J, with 12 bases between. This CDR3 region has 13 residues. The germline V gene has CDR1 LGHNA and CDR2 YSLEER. In DNA form, the CDR3 reads TGCGCCAGCAGCCGGGATCCGGGGGATGGCTACACCTTC. This translates into CASSRDPGDGYTF.

This clone was observed a few times. The V and J genes are TRBV5-4 and TRBJ2-2; the D gene is possibly TRBD1 (5 bases). The V end lost 1 base, the J end lost 4 bases, and 11 bases lay between the germline ends. The germline CDR1 and CDR2 sequences are SGHNT and YYREEE (reference sequence). This CDR3 region has 15 residues. The CDR3 region has the DNA TGTGCCAGCAGCTTGCAGCAGGGTAGCACCGGGGAGCTGTTTTTT. Protein: CASSLQQGSTGELFF.

The CDR3 loop reads CASSRQGRYGYTF. CDR3 DNA: TGTGCCAGCAGCAGACAGGGAAGATATGGCTACACCTTC. The chain has TRBV9 and TRBJ1-2, with TRBD1 matching 7 bases. Looked up from germline, CDR1 is SGDLS and CDR2 is YYNGEE. The ends lost 4 bases at V and 5 bases at J; junction bases unmatched: 5. The CDR3 spans 13 residues.

The chain employs TRBV7-7 and TRBJ2-2, with 9 bases aligning to TRBD1. Per the germline V gene, CDR1 is SSHAT and CDR2 is FNYEAQ (reference sequence). The CDR3 has 16 residues. V shed 5 bases, J shed 2 bases, and the junction held 6 bases outside the gene matches. The CDR3 is CASSPRQGGNTGELFF. For the CDR3, the DNA is TGTGCCAGCAGCCCTAGACAGGGGGGCAACACCGGGGAGCTGTTTTTT.

DNA for the CDR3: TGCGCCAGCAGTTCTGGACAGGGCTTTAGCTCCTACAATGAGCAGTTCTTC. Protein sequence: CASSSGQGFSSYNEQFF. J is TRBJ2-1 and V is TRBV10-1, with TRBD1 identical over 8 bases. The CDR3 consists of 17 residues. CDR1 is WNHNN and CDR2 is SYGVQD in the germline V gene (reference sequence). V shed 5 bases and J 0 bases; nucleotides not matched to a gene: 9.

The V and J genes are TRBV10-3 and TRBJ2-7, with unresolved D. The V and J ends lost 3 bases and 4 bases respectively, with 13 bases between them. This CDR3 spans 14 amino acids. The V gene's germline CDR1 is ENHRY and CDR2 SYGVKD. CDR3 loop: CAISEGERGYEQYF. CDR3 coding DNA: TGTGCCATCAGTGAAGGAGAGCGTGGGTACGAGCAGTACTTC.

This clone was observed a handful of times. The V call is TRBV5-1, the J call TRBJ2-7; 9 bases match TRBD1. The CDR3 runs to 15 residues. Germline V gives CDR1 SGHRS, CDR2 YFSETQ. Trimming took 4 bases from V and 6 from J; bases not matched to a gene: 11. CDR3: CASSPSGTGLSEQYF. The CDR3 bases are TGCGCCAGCAGCCCGAGCGGGACAGGGCTTTCCGAGCAGTACTTC.

The V call is TRBV5-4, the J call TRBJ2-3; possible D gene TRBD2, 5 bases. The CDR3 runs to 13 residues. V lost 4 bases and J 11 bases, leaving 17 bases between the germline ends. Germline values: CDR1 SGHNT, CDR2 YYREEE (reference sequence). In DNA, the CDR3 is TGTGCCAGCAGCACGGACTTGGGCGCGGGGCAGTATTTT. Residues: CASSTDLGAGQYF.

This chain uses TRBV19 with TRBJ1-2, with D maybe TRBD1 (6 bases). The V gene's germline CDR1 is LNHDA and CDR2 SQIVND (reference sequence). Trimming took 6 bases from V and 4 from J, leaving 15 bases between them. This CDR3 region has 14 residues. Here the CDR3 reads CASRMDSHLYGYTF. For the CDR3, the DNA is TGTGCCAGTAGGATGGACAGCCACCTCTATGGCTACACCTTC.

The chain has TRBV6-6 and TRBJ2-7, with 9 bases fitting TRBD1. Germline V gives CDR1 MNHNY, CDR2 SVGAGI (reference sequence). Unmatched junction bases numbered 12, after V lost 6 bases and J lost 3 bases. There are 16 residues in the CDR3. The CDR3 region has the DNA TGTGCCAGCAGCCGAAGTCCCGGGACAGGGAACTACGAGCAGTACTTC. It yields the protein CASSRSPGTGNYEQYF.

A note on this clone: At one end the junction does not follow the germline gene, possibly because of a read error. The chain is built from TRBV7-9 and TRBJ2-1, with 7 bases fitting TRBD1. Germline lookup yields CDR1 SEHNR and CDR2 FQNEAQ (reference sequence). The CDR3 extends over 13 amino acids. This CDR3 is CSSSLDRDNEQFF. CDR3 bases: TGTTCCAGCAGCCTAGACAGGGACAATGAGCAGTTCTTC. Drawing the rest from reference TRBV7-9 and TRBJ2-1, the complete variable domain is DTGVSQNPRHKITKRGQNVTFRCDPISEHNRLYWYRQTLGQGPEFLTYFQNEAQLEKSRLLSDRFSAERPKGSFSTLEIQRTEQGDSAMYLCSSSLDRDNEQFFGPGTRLTVL.

J is TRBJ1-4 and V is TRBV19; possibly TRBD1 for D (5 bases). The germline CDR1 and CDR2 sequences are LNHDA and SQIVND (reference sequence). This CDR3 is built from 13 residues. V lost 8 bases and J 8 bases, leaving 15 bases between the germline ends. The CDR3 spells CASVSEGAEKLFF. CDR3 coding DNA: TGTGCCAGTGTTTCGGAAGGGGCAGAAAAACTGTTTTTT.

The chain joins TRBV9 to TRBJ2-1; 10 bases are a match to TRBD1. This CDR3 is 15 amino acids long. V was clipped by 2 bases and J by 6 bases; unmatched bases: 5. The germline gives CDR1 SGDLS, CDR2 YYNGEE. CDR3 sequence (DNA): TGTGCCAGCAGCGTGGGACAGGGGATTGGCAATGAGCAGTTCTTC. Its protein is CASSVGQGIGNEQFF. Filled out from reference TRBV9 and TRBJ2-1, the complete variable domain reads DSGVTQTPKHLITATGQRVTLRCSPRSGDLSVYWYQQSLDQGLQFLIQYYNGEERAKGNILERFSAQQFPDLHSELNLSSLELGDSALYFCASSVGQGIGNEQFFGPGTRLTVL.

This clone was seen only a few times. The V and J genes are TRBV5-6 and TRBJ1-6, with D uncertain. V lost 5 bases to trimming and J lost 6 bases, with 12 bases between them. CDR1 and CDR2 from the germline V gene are SGHDT and YYEEEE. This CDR3 has 14 residues. CDR3 in amino acids: CASSRDWTNSPLHF. The CDR3 nucleotides are TGTGCCAGCAGTCGGGATTGGACTAATTCACCCCTCCACTTT.

This chain connects TRBV9 to TRBJ2-1; D is possibly TRBD2 (6 bases). V was cut by 4 bases and J by 1 base, with 15 bases left in between. The CDR3 has 16 amino acids. In germline, CDR1 is SGDLS, CDR2 YYNGEE. CDR3 bases: TGTGCCAGCAGCCCTTCGGGGGTCCCTTCCTACAATGAGCAGTTCTTC. Amino acid sequence: CASSPSGVPSYNEQFF.

The chain uses TRBV18 and TRBJ1-1; D not certain. The V gene lost 2 bases and the J gene lost 6 bases, with 10 bases spanning the gap. This CDR3 spans 13 amino acids. From germline, CDR1 is KGHSH and CDR2 LQKENI. The CDR3 here is CASSPTGRSEAFF. The CDR3 nucleotides read TGTGCCAGCTCACCAACCGGTCGATCTGAAGCTTTCTTT.

The chain carries TRBV11-2 and TRBJ1-3, with 10 bases matching TRBD1. Germline loops: CDR1 SGHAT, CDR2 FQNNGV. V shed 3 bases and J 7 bases; nucleotides not matched to a gene: 6. The CDR3 extends over 15 amino acids. This CDR3 reads CASSLRQGATNTIYF. In DNA form, the CDR3 reads TGTGCCAGCAGCTTGAGACAGGGGGCAACGAACACCATATATTTT.

The table lists this clone with a count of one. This chain links TRBV9 with TRBJ2-1, with 12 bases that match TRBD2. Looked up from germline, CDR1 is SGDLS and CDR2 is YYNGEE. The CDR3 runs to 17 residues. Trimming removed 4 bases from V and 3 bases from J; junction bases left unmatched: 8. Here the CDR3 DNA reads TGTGCCAGCAGCACCCTTACTAGCGGGGGGAACTACAATGAGCAGTTCTTC. Its translation: CASSTLTSGGNYNEQFF.

The J gene is TRBJ2-7, the V gene TRBV21-1; the listed D gene, TRBD2, was not tested against the DNA. TRBV21-1 is flagged as a pseudogene. The CDR3 covers 14 residues. CDR3 nucleotide sequence: TGTGCCAGCAACCCTAAGGGAGAATCCTACGAGCAGTACTTC. It translates to CASNPKGESYEQYF.

The chain recombines TRBV7-2 with TRBJ1-4; 7 positions agree with TRBD1. V lost 3 bases to trimming and J lost 3 bases; unmatched junction nucleotides: 4. From germline, CDR1 is SGHTA and CDR2 FQGNSA. CDR3 length equals 15 residues. CDR3 in amino acids: CASSFRGPSNEKLFF. The CDR3 coding sequence is TGTGCCAGCAGCTTTAGGGGGCCGTCTAATGAAAAACTGTTTTTT.

The chain employs TRBV9 and TRBJ2-7, with a weak D call TRBD2 (6 bases). V dropped 4 bases and J dropped 7 bases, with 21 bases sitting between them. Germline V gene data show CDR1 as SGDLS and CDR2 as YYNGEE. CDR3 length: 15 residues. This chain's CDR3 is CASSLTGDGGVEQYF. In nucleotides, the CDR3 is TGTGCCAGCAGCCTAACCGGTGACGGAGGGGTGGAGCAGTACTTC.

V gene TRBV9 combines with J gene TRBJ2-7; D is perhaps TRBD2 (6 bases). V lost 4 bases and J lost 2, with 22 bases in between. Germline loops: CDR1 SGDLS, CDR2 YYNGEE. This CDR3 has 17 amino acids. The CDR3 DNA reads TGTGCCAGCAGCCCTACCCTAGAAGGGAGGAGCGCCTACGAGCAGTACTTC. Translation: CASSPTLEGRSAYEQYF.

On this clone: Other DNA sequences from this sample encode an identical CDR3 as well. J is TRBJ2-7 and V is TRBV6-1, with 9 bases matching TRBD1. Germline CDR1 reads MNHNS; CDR2 reads SASEGT. This CDR3 region has 15 residues. The ends lost 3 bases at V and 1 base at J; junction bases unmatched: 4. CDR3 bases: TGTGCCAGCAGTGAGCCGGGACAGGGATCCTACGAGCAGTACTTC. Protein product: CASSEPGQGSYEQYF.

This chain links TRBV10-3 with TRBJ2-1; TRBD1 agrees at 7 bases. The junction had 9 bases not matched to a gene; V was cut back by 7 bases and J by 6 bases. The CDR3 length is 14 residues. Germline values: CDR1 ENHRY, CDR2 SYGVKD. The CDR3 DNA follows: TGTGCCATCACTATGACCCAGGGGGTCAATGAGCAGTTCTTC. Amino acids: CAITMTQGVNEQFF.

This sequence joins TRBV9 and TRBJ2-3; tentatively, D is TRBD2 (6 bases). The germline gives CDR1 SGDLS, CDR2 YYNGEE. Trimming left V 4 bases short and J 0 bases short, with 18 bases between. CDR3 length equals 17 residues. CDR3 nucleotides: TGTGCCAGCAGCCCTTCTTCGACGGGGACTAGCACAGATACGCAGTATTTT. Translated: CASSPSSTGTSTDTQYF.

This sequence joins TRBV28 and TRBJ2-7, with 8 bases aligning to TRBD1. This CDR3 spans 17 amino acids. Trimming removed 4 bases from V and 3 bases from J; junction bases left unmatched: 14. CDR1 and CDR2 (germline): MDHEN, SYDVKM. This CDR3 is CASSSLSGDRGLYEQYF. CDR3 sequence (DNA): TGTGCCAGCAGTTCGCTCTCCGGTGACAGGGGACTCTACGAGCAGTACTTC.

This sequence joins TRBV6-1 and TRBJ1-1, with 10 positions matching TRBD1. CDR1 is MNHNS and CDR2 is SASEGT in the germline V gene. The CDR3 consists of 14 residues. V trimming: 5 bases; J trimming: 10 bases; junction bases outside the gene matches: 10. CDR3 sequence (DNA): TGTGCCAGCAGTCTACAATCCGACAGGGGGCTAGCTTTCTTT. Translating gives CASSLQSDRGLAFF.

With respect to this clone: The junction departs from the called germline gene at one end, perhaps through a read error. V usage is TRBV6-4 and J usage is TRBJ2-4; 7 bases fit TRBD1. The CDR3 sequence is 13 residues long. Germline assignment: CDR1 MRHNA and CDR2 SNTAGT. Here the CDR3 reads CVSSAGTENIQYF. Here the CDR3 DNA reads TGTGTCAGCAGTGCCGGGACAGAAAACATTCAGTACTTC.

The V call is TRBV7-3, the J call TRBJ1-2; no reliable D call. Germline-derived CDR1 and CDR2 are SGHTA and FQGTGA. This CDR3 is 13 amino acids long. The germline V and J ends were trimmed by 5 bases and 4 bases, with 11 bases remaining between them. The CDR3 region has the DNA TGTGCCAGCAGCCCGCAGGAGGGCTATGGCTACACCTTC. It codes for CASSPQEGYGYTF. The variable domain in full, completed from reference TRBV7-3 and TRBJ1-2, reads GAGVSQTPSNKVTEKGKYVELRCDPISGHTALYWYRQSLGQGPEFLIYFQGTGAADDSGLPNDRFFAVRPEGSVSTLKIQRTERGDSAVYLCASSPQEGYGYTFGSGTRLTVV.

This clone came up a few times. The rearrangement uses TRBV2 and TRBJ1-2; TRBD1 aligns across 7 bases. V gave up 6 bases and J gave up 5 bases; unmatched junction bases: 6. This CDR3 has 13 amino acids. Germline CDR1 SNHLY, CDR2 FYNNEI. In DNA, the CDR3 is TGTGCCAGCAGGACGGGACAGATATATGGCTACACCTTC. Protein product: CASRTGQIYGYTF.

This chain joins TRBV7-3 and TRBJ1-6; possible D gene TRBD1, 6 bases. From germline, CDR1 is SGHTA and CDR2 FQGTGA. The V end lost 5 bases, the J end lost 3 bases, and 14 bases lay between the germline ends. There are 16 residues in the CDR3. The CDR3 is CASSDLPGHYNSPLHF. The CDR3 nucleotides read TGTGCCAGCAGCGATCTCCCGGGACACTATAATTCACCCCTCCACTTT.